One sample yielded the 14 T cell receptor beta chains listed below, sequenced in a study of blood T cell repertoires in COVID-19. Produced via immunoSEQ multiplex PCR; TCRdb's table is partial and in-frame only. The sample includes 150,000 to 200,000 clones, around four fifths of them seen just once. The sample was peripheral blood. The receptor set was obtained from a woman aged 25 to 45 with acute or convalescent COVID-19.

This clone was detected only a few times. The chain couples TRBV5-1 to TRBJ2-7; TRBD2 agrees at 11 bases. Germline V gene sequence: CDR1 SGHRS, CDR2 YFSETQ. J was trimmed by 4 bases and V by 2 bases; bases with no gene match: 2. The CDR3 extends over 14 amino acids. CDR3 nucleotide sequence: TGCGCCAGCAGCTTTAGCGGGAGGGGATACGAGCAGTACTTC. It codes for CASSFSGRGYEQYF.

V and J are TRBV4-1 and TRBJ2-3; a weak D match, TRBD2 (5 bases). V shed 2 bases and J shed 1 base, with 10 bases lying between them. CDR1 is MGHRA and CDR2 is YSYEKL in the germline V gene. CDR3 size: 15 residues. The CDR3 reads CASSQRYGGTDTQYF. The CDR3 nucleotides read TGCGCCAGCAGCCAACGATACGGGGGCACAGATACGCAGTATTTT.

This clone appeared a single time. The chain uses TRBV12-3 or TRBV12-4 and TRBJ2-7; 7 bases match TRBD1. This CDR3 is 13 amino acids long. V lost 5 bases, J lost 0 bases, and 1 base stayed unmatched. The CDR3: CASSRDSSYEQYF. CDR3 sequence (DNA): TGTGCCAGCAGTCGGGACAGCTCCTACGAGCAGTACTTC.

Concerning this clone: Other DNA sequences from this sample encode an identical CDR3 as well. The V call is TRBV5-6, the J call TRBJ2-5; tentatively, D is TRBD1 (5 bases). Trimming took off 0 bases at V and 1 base at J, with 7 bases between the two ends. CDR1 and CDR2 from the germline V gene are SGHDT and YYEEEE. The CDR3 has 14 residues. This CDR3 reads CASSLGTGQETQYF. The CDR3 bases are TGTGCCAGCAGCTTGGGAACAGGCCAAGAGACCCAGTACTTC.

The rearrangement uses TRBV5-1 and TRBJ2-3; tentatively, D is TRBD1 (6 bases). Trimming took off 2 bases at V and 2 bases at J, with 12 bases between the two ends. The germline V gene encodes CDR1 SGHRS and CDR2 YFSETQ. The CDR3 length is 15 residues. The CDR3 sequence is CASSFRGGDTDTQYF. The CDR3 nucleotides read TGCGCCAGCAGCTTTCGAGGGGGTGACACAGATACGCAGTATTTT.

This clone was counted only a few times. The J gene is TRBJ1-6, the V gene TRBV6-5; 8 bases fit TRBD1. The germline V gene has CDR1 MNHEY and CDR2 SVGAGI. Germline trimming cut 5 bases from V and 2 bases from J; bases unmatched to any gene: 2. CDR3 size: 15 residues. In DNA, the CDR3 is TGTGCCAGCAGTAAGACAGGGGCCTATAATTCACCCCTCCACTTT. Protein product: CASSKTGAYNSPLHF.

The chain links TRBV6-5 to TRBJ2-5, with 8 nucleotides matching TRBD2. The CDR3 has 14 residues. CDR1 and CDR2 (germline): MNHEY, SVGAGI. V was pared by 7 bases and J by 5 bases, with 9 bases of the junction left unmatched. The CDR3 protein is CASTGGADLETQYF. The CDR3 DNA is TGTGCCAGCACCGGGGGGGCGGATTTGGAGACCCAGTACTTC.

The chain links TRBV7-2 to TRBJ2-2; TRBD2 aligns across 12 bases. The germline CDR1 and CDR2 sequences are SGHTA and FQGNSA. The V and J ends lost 5 bases and 5 bases, in that order; junction bases with no gene match: 3. This CDR3 is built from 15 residues. Here the CDR3 reads CASSPSGRATGELFF. The CDR3 DNA reads as TGTGCCAGCAGCCCTAGCGGGAGGGCAACCGGGGAGCTGTTTTTT.

As to this clone: Other DNA sequences in the sample encode the same CDR3. CDR3 in amino acids: CASRLGQGSYEQYF. The CDR3 region has the DNA TGTGCCAGTAGATTGGGACAGGGAAGCTACGAGCAGTACTTC. V gene TRBV19 combines with J gene TRBJ2-7; 9 bases are shared with TRBD1. V lost 6 bases to trimming and J lost 3 bases; unmatched junction nucleotides: 6. This CDR3 has 14 amino acids. CDR1 LNHDA and CDR2 SQIVND come from the germline V gene (reference sequence). Complete variable domain (other parts from reference TRBV19 and TRBJ2-7): DGGITQSPKYLFRKEGQNVTLSCEQNLNHDAMYWYRQDPGQGLRLIYYSQIVNDFQKGDIAEGYSVSREKKESFPLTVTSAQKNPTAFYLCASRLGQGSYEQYFGPGTRLTVT.

Here the CDR3 DNA reads TGTGCCTGGAGTCGGGGGGGGACGGCTGGAAACACCATATATTTT. Amino acids: CAWSRGGTAGNTIYF. The rearrangement uses TRBV30 and TRBJ1-3, with D perhaps matching TRBD1 (5 bases). There are 15 residues in the CDR3. Trimming removed 2 bases from V and 2 bases from J, with 13 bases in between. CDR1 GTSNPN and CDR2 SVGIG come from the germline V gene (reference sequence).

The rearrangement links TRBV29-1 to TRBJ2-3, with TRBD1 as a possible D gene (6 bases). The CDR3 extends over 14 amino acids. V lost 6 bases and J 0 bases, leaving 13 bases between the germline ends. In germline, CDR1 is SQVTM, CDR2 ANQGSEA. The CDR3 coding sequence is TGCAGCGTCAAGGGGACAACTAGCACAGATACGCAGTATTTT. This sequence encodes CSVKGTTSTDTQYF.

The J gene is TRBJ1-5, the V gene TRBV11-2; TRBD1 is a possible D gene (5 bases). The CDR3 loop spans 14 amino acids. V lost 1 base and J lost 4, with 8 bases in between. Germline loops: CDR1 SGHAT, CDR2 FQNNGV. CDR3 protein: CASSLVGGNQPQHF. CDR3 coding DNA: TGTGCCAGCAGCTTAGTGGGGGGGAATCAGCCCCAGCATTTT.

CDR3 sequence (DNA): TGTGCCTGGAGTAAGTGGGAGGGTGAAAAACTGTTTTTT. Residues: CAWSKWEGEKLFF. The chain couples TRBV30 to TRBJ1-4; D is unresolved. The CDR3 extends over 13 amino acids. Germline CDR1 GTSNPN, CDR2 SVGIG (reference sequence). The V end lost 2 bases, the J end lost 7 bases, and 11 bases lay between the germline ends.

This clone was detected only once. The V and J genes are TRBV7-9 and TRBJ1-4; D is perhaps TRBD1 (6 bases). The CDR3 consists of 14 residues. The germline V and J ends were trimmed by 3 bases and 8 bases, with 13 bases remaining between them. From germline, CDR1 is SEHNR and CDR2 FQNEAQ (reference sequence). The DNA of the CDR3 is TGTGCCAGCAGCTTCGGCAGGGGTGCGGAAAAACTGTTTTTT. Protein sequence: CASSFGRGAEKLFF.